Following are 10 T cell receptor beta chains from one sample sequenced in a study of T cell responses to AZD1222 COVID-19 vaccine. This table comes from immunoSEQ multiplex PCR, and its TCRdb copy is limited to in-frame clones, with some not included. The sample shows some 130,000 clones, roughly 84% of them seen only once. The sample here was peripheral blood, taken on day 0 of AZD1222 vaccination. These TCRs come from an adult in good health.

The chain combines TRBV6-5 with TRBJ1-5, with 8 bases that match TRBD1. CDR3 length: 15 residues. Germline trimming cut 6 bases from V and 5 bases from J; bases unmatched to any gene: 9. Germline values: CDR1 MNHEY, CDR2 SVGAGI. CDR3 in amino acids: CASSLTGAVDQPQHF. The CDR3 DNA is TGTGCCAGCAGCCTGACAGGGGCCGTTGATCAGCCCCAGCATTTT.

This chain joins TRBV20-1 and TRBJ2-3; a weak D match, TRBD2 (6 bases). This CDR3 region has 14 residues. Germline V gene data show CDR1 as DFQATT and CDR2 as SNEGSKA (reference sequence). The ends were cut back, 3 bases at V and 4 bases at J, with 14 bases in the middle. CDR3 coding DNA: TGCAGTGCTAGTGGGACTTCCACTCCAGATACGCAGTATTTT. As protein: CSASGTSTPDTQYF.

This clone was counted between two and nine times. The chain combines TRBV7-3 with TRBJ2-3; TRBD2 matches at 7 bases. Germline CDR1 reads SGHTA; CDR2 reads FQGTGA. This CDR3 comprises 14 residues. V was clipped by 4 bases and J by 2 bases; unmatched bases: 3. The CDR3 DNA reads TGTGCCAGCAGCTCCGGGACTATCACAGATACGCAGTATTTT. This translates into CASSSGTITDTQYF.

CDR3 residues: CASSLEGTMNTEAFF. DNA for the CDR3: TGCGCCAGCAGCTTGGAAGGAACGATGAACACTGAAGCTTTCTTT. This chain uses TRBV5-1 with TRBJ1-1; the D is unclear. Trimming pared 0 bases from V and 0 bases from J, leaving 9 bases between. CDR3 size: 15 residues. The V gene's germline CDR1 is SGHRS and CDR2 YFSETQ. Based on the CDR3 plus reference TRBV5-1 and TRBJ1-1, the full variable domain is KAGVTQTPRYLIKTRGQQVTLSCSPISGHRSVSWYQQTPGQGLQFLFEYFSETQRNKGNFPGRFSGRQFSNSRSEMNVSTLELGDSALYLCASSLEGTMNTEAFFGQGTRLTVV.

The genes are TRBV4-2 and TRBJ2-7; 14 bases align to TRBD2. The CDR3 loop spans 17 amino acids. The germline CDR1 and CDR2 sequences are LGHNA and YNFKEQ. Trimming removed 3 bases from V and 4 bases from J; junction bases left unmatched: 8. The CDR3 protein is CASSQPKGLAGGYEQYF. As DNA, the CDR3 is TGTGCCAGCAGCCAGCCCAAAGGACTAGCGGGGGGTTACGAGCAGTACTTC.

The sample holds one count of this clone. V is TRBV9 and J is TRBJ1-5; a possible D gene is TRBD1 (5 bases). Germline V gene sequence: CDR1 SGDLS, CDR2 YYNGEE. This CDR3 is built from 15 residues. Trimming removed 1 base at V and 4 bases at J, with 12 bases between. CDR3 sequence reads: CASSVTGQINQPQHF. In nucleotides, the CDR3 is TGTGCCAGCAGCGTAACGGGGCAGATTAATCAGCCCCAGCATTTT.

The chain carries TRBV18 and TRBJ2-1; D possibly corresponds to TRBD1 (6 bases). From germline, CDR1 is KGHSH and CDR2 LQKENI. This CDR3 is built from 15 residues. V was clipped by 8 bases and J by 2 bases, with 16 bases between them. The CDR3 region is CASRSTGFAYNEQFF. The CDR3 DNA reads as TGTGCCAGCCGGTCGACAGGATTCGCCTACAATGAGCAGTTCTTC.

This clone was found a few times. This chain joins TRBV11-2 and TRBJ2-3; D might be TRBD1 or TRBD2, each matching 5 bases. The CDR3 consists of 15 residues. The ends were cut back, 1 base at V and 2 bases at J, with 10 bases in the middle. Germline lookup yields CDR1 SGHAT and CDR2 FQNNGV. CDR3 DNA sequence: TGTGCCAGCAGCTTAGTGCAGGGAGTCACAGATACGCAGTATTTT. It specifies CASSLVQGVTDTQYF.

The chain joins TRBV19 to TRBJ1-6; D not certain. The CDR3 is made up of 15 amino acids. Trimming cost V 2 bases and J 8 bases, with 13 bases left between them. Per germline, CDR1 LNHDA and CDR2 SQIVND (reference sequence). The CDR3 bases are TGTGCCAGTAGTATACCGGGGTTGAACGATTCACCCCTCCACTTT. Its translation is CASSIPGLNDSPLHF.

This chain uses TRBV5-4 with TRBJ2-7; a weak D match, TRBD1 (6 bases). The CDR3 totals 14 residues. The germline V gene has CDR1 SGHNT and CDR2 YYREEE (reference sequence). Trimming cost V 4 bases and J 3 bases, with 14 bases left between them. CDR3 in DNA: TGTGCCAGCAGCACCAGGGGCGTTAGCTACGAGCAGTACTTC. Translated: CASSTRGVSYEQYF.